The clone carrying this TCR beta chain has a handful of counts. The assay was immunoSEQ multiplex PCR, and TCRdb's table has in-frame clones only and misses some. Among some 380,000 clones listed, around 87% were seen once. All enrollees were about 18 to 100 years old and from 24 US areas. Donors in Cohort 3 who had recovered were those with two negative PCRs, healthcare professional clearance, or resolution of their symptoms. The sample belongs to a study of blood T cell repertoires in COVID-19. V was trimmed by 0 bases and J by 5 bases, leaving 10 bases between them. Per the germline V gene, CDR1 is ENHRY and CDR2 is SYGVKD. The CDR3 has 14 residues.

This sequence was found in a young man who had recovered from COVID-19. Sequencing input: PBMCs or T cells enriched from blood (not recorded which). V usage is TRBV10-3 and J usage is TRBJ1-2; D remains unclear. The CDR3 bases are TGTGCCATCAGTGAGTCAGCACTGAGGTATGGCTACACCTTC. Translation: CAISESALRYGYTF.